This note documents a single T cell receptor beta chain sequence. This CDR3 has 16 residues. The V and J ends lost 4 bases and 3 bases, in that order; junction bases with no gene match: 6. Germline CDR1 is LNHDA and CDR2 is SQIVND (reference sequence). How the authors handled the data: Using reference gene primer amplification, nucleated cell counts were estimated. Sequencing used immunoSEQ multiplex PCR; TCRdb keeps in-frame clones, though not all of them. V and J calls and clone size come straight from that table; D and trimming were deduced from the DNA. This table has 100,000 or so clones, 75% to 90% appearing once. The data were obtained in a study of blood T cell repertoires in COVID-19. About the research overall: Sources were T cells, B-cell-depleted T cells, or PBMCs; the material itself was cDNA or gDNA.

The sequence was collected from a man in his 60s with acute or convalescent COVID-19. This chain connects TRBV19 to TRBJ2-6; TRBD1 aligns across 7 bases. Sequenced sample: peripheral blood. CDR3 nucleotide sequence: TGTGCCAGTAGTAGTCCTAGGGGGCTTGGGGCCAACGTCCTGACTTTC. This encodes CASSSPRGLGANVLTF.